The 30 T cell receptor beta chains in this list originate from one sample, sequenced in a study of blood T cell repertoires in COVID-19. TCRdb's table, derived via immunoSEQ multiplex PCR, lists solely in-frame clones and lacks some. The sample includes around 250,000 clones, 65% to 85% of them seen just once. The sample taken for sequencing was peripheral blood. The receptor source for this set is a man older than 75 with acute or convalescent COVID-19.

This chain uses TRBV6-5 with TRBJ2-5; a possible D gene is TRBD2 (6 bases). The germline V and J ends were trimmed by 3 bases and 1 base, with 9 bases remaining between them. The germline CDR1 and CDR2 sequences are MNHEY and SVGAGI. This CDR3 comprises 14 residues. DNA of the CDR3: TGTGCCAGCAGTTATGGGGGGTTCCAAGAGACCCAGTACTTC. Its protein product is CASSYGGFQETQYF.

This chain joins TRBV6-6 and TRBJ1-5; D remains ambiguous. The V gene's germline CDR1 is MNHNY and CDR2 SVGAGI (reference sequence). This CDR3 is 16 amino acids long. V lost 6 bases, J lost 1 base, and 16 bases lay in between. The CDR3: CASSDPTGISNQPQHF. DNA of the CDR3: TGTGCCAGCAGCGACCCCACCGGGATAAGCAATCAGCCCCAGCATTTT.

This chain uses TRBV30 with TRBJ1-3; no firm D call. The CDR3 contains 13 residues. Per the germline V gene, CDR1 is GTSNPN and CDR2 is SVGIG (reference sequence). Trimming removed 1 base from V and 4 bases from J, with 8 bases in between. This CDR3 reads CAWSGELGNTIYF. In DNA, the CDR3 is TGTGCCTGGAGTGGGGAGCTAGGAAACACCATATATTTT.

The rearrangement joins TRBV3-1 (or the pseudogene TRBV3-2) to TRBJ1-4; 9 bases line up with TRBD1. This CDR3 has 15 residues. J gave up 8 bases and V 2 bases, and 6 bases lay outside the gene matches. Germline assignment: CDR1 LGHDT and CDR2 YNNKEL (reference sequence). In DNA form, the CDR3 reads TGTGCCAGCAGCCAACAACAGGGGGCGCGCGAAAAACTGTTTTTT. Protein product: CASSQQQGAREKLFF.

The chain is built from TRBV5-4 and TRBJ2-7, with D possibly matching TRBD2 (5 bases). Germline V gives CDR1 SGHNT, CDR2 YYREEE (reference sequence). Trimming stripped 4 bases from V and 4 bases from J, with 12 bases between. The CDR3 is 13 residues long. CDR3 nucleotide sequence: TGTGCCAGCAGCCTAGCCTCCGGGTACGAGCAGTACTTC. Translating gives CASSLASGYEQYF.

This clone is a singleton in its sample. The chain joins TRBV28 to TRBJ2-2; weak D call: TRBD2 (6 bases). CDR3 length: 14 residues. Trimming shortened V by 7 bases and J by 3 bases, and 12 bases separated the two germline ends. The germline gives CDR1 MDHEN, CDR2 SYDVKM. The CDR3, as DNA: TGTGCCAGCATGCGGGACTTATACACCGGGGAGCTGTTTTTT. Residues: CASMRDLYTGELFF.

V usage is TRBV2 and J usage is TRBJ2-5, with TRBD1 as a possible D gene (6 bases). The CDR3 runs 13 residues. The germline V gene encodes CDR1 SNHLY and CDR2 FYNNEI. V was pared by 8 bases and J by 4 bases, with 14 bases between. The CDR3 loop is CASHRDLRETQYF. In DNA form, the CDR3 reads TGTGCCAGCCACAGGGATCTAAGAGAGACCCAGTACTTC.

DNA of the CDR3: TGCGCCAGCAGCCAAGGGTTCCGGGACAAGATGGGCTACACCTTC. Its translation: CASSQGFRDKMGYTF. V and J are TRBV4-1 and TRBJ1-2; D perhaps matches TRBD1 (6 bases). The CDR3 totals 15 residues. V dropped 1 base and J dropped 8 bases, with 17 bases sitting between them. In germline, CDR1 is MGHRA, CDR2 YSYEKL.

The chain is built from TRBV28 and TRBJ2-7; tentative D call: TRBD1 (7 bases). This CDR3 comprises 13 residues. The V end lost 10 bases, the J end lost 3 bases, and 16 bases lay between the germline ends. The germline V gene has CDR1 MDHEN and CDR2 SYDVKM. The CDR3: CATRGAGDYEQYF. The CDR3 region has the DNA TGTGCCACCAGGGGGGCAGGGGACTACGAGCAGTACTTC.

This clone was observed once. This chain connects TRBV5-1 to TRBJ2-5; 10 bases agree with TRBD2. CDR3 size: 15 residues. Germline CDR1 is SGHRS and CDR2 is YFSETQ. Trimming removed 0 bases from V and 4 bases from J; junction bases left unmatched: 3. The chain's CDR3 is CASSLALAGVETQYF. The DNA for the CDR3 is TGCGCCAGCAGCTTGGCGCTAGCGGGAGTAGAGACCCAGTACTTC.

The J gene is TRBJ2-1, the V gene TRBV5-1, with D possibly matching TRBD2 (5 bases). Trimming removed 0 bases from V and 7 bases from J, with 11 bases in between. The CDR3 runs 14 residues. Looked up from germline, CDR1 is SGHRS and CDR2 is YFSETQ. CDR3 sequence: CASSLEAGGNEQFF. The CDR3 bases are TGCGCCAGCAGCTTGGAGGCAGGAGGTAATGAGCAGTTCTTC.

The chain recombines TRBV3-1 (or the pseudogene TRBV3-2) with TRBJ2-1, with D perhaps matching TRBD2 (6 bases). Trimming cost V 4 bases and J 6 bases, with 19 bases left between them. The V gene's germline CDR1 is LGHDT and CDR2 YNNKEL (reference sequence). This CDR3 has 16 residues. As DNA, the CDR3 is TGTGCCAGCAGCCTATCCGGGACTCACCTGGTCAATGAGCAGTTCTTC. It is translated as CASSLSGTHLVNEQFF.

The chain carries TRBV7-9 and TRBJ1-3; possible D gene TRBD1, 5 bases. The CDR3 sequence is 14 residues long. Germline lookup yields CDR1 SEHNR and CDR2 FQNEAQ (reference sequence). The V end lost 5 bases, the J end lost 4 bases, and 12 bases lay between the germline ends. The chain's CDR3 is CASSDQGRGNTIYF. CDR3 in DNA: TGTGCCAGCAGCGACCAGGGTAGAGGAAACACCATATATTTT.

V is TRBV27 and J is TRBJ2-1; 10 positions match TRBD2. V lost 7 bases to trimming and J lost 10 bases; unmatched junction nucleotides: 16. The CDR3 covers 16 residues. Germline values: CDR1 MNHEY, CDR2 SMNVEV (reference sequence). The CDR3 DNA is TGTGCCAGCAATTCTTTTCGGACTAGCGGCCCCCCCGAGCAGTTCTTC. As protein: CASNSFRTSGPPEQFF.

The chain joins TRBV18 to TRBJ2-3; D is possibly TRBD2 (5 bases). The V end lost 6 bases, the J end lost 5 bases, and 18 bases lay between the germline ends. The CDR3 extends over 15 amino acids. CDR1 is KGHSH and CDR2 is LQKENI in the germline V gene. CDR3 residues: CASSPGADSVDTQYF. CDR3 DNA sequence: TGTGCCAGCTCCCCCGGAGCGGACTCTGTAGATACGCAGTATTTT.

The rearrangement links TRBV19 to TRBJ1-5; 8 bases agree with TRBD1. The CDR3 has 18 residues. Germline V gene sequence: CDR1 LNHDA, CDR2 SQIVND (reference sequence). Unmatched junction bases numbered 13, after V lost 5 bases and J lost 1 base. The CDR3 DNA follows: TGTGCCAGTAGTGCCTTGACAGGGGTGTTGGGGAGCAATCAGCCCCAGCATTTT. Amino acids: CASSALTGVLGSNQPQHF.

The chain has TRBV10-3 and TRBJ1-3; D gene unclear. Germline V CDR1 and CDR2: ENHRY, SYGVKD. V lost 3 bases, J lost 0 bases, and 6 bases lay in between. This CDR3 is 14 amino acids long. In nucleotides, the CDR3 is TGTGCCATCAGTGACAGTACCTCTGGAAACACCATATATTTT. Protein: CAISDSTSGNTIYF.

The rearrangement joins TRBV6-5 to TRBJ1-3, with D possibly matching TRBD1 (5 bases). This CDR3 has 14 amino acids. V lost 7 bases to trimming and J lost 7 bases, with 17 bases between them. Looked up from germline, CDR1 is MNHEY and CDR2 is SVGAGI. The DNA of the CDR3 is TGTGCCAGCACCTCAGGGCGCACCGGGAACACCATATATTTT. Its protein product is CASTSGRTGNTIYF.

This chain joins TRBV9 and TRBJ1-1, with TRBD1 matching over 8 bases. The junction had 11 bases not matched to a gene; V was cut back by 0 bases and J by 4 bases. This CDR3 comprises 17 residues. The germline gives CDR1 SGDLS, CDR2 YYNGEE. CDR3 amino acids: CASSVAGQGARRTEAFF. For the CDR3, the DNA is TGTGCCAGCAGCGTAGCCGGGCAGGGGGCCAGACGCACTGAAGCTTTCTTT.

This clone appeared a single time. This chain joins TRBV5-1 and TRBJ2-3; D not resolved. The CDR3 spans 14 residues. V lost 0 bases to trimming and J lost 3 bases, with 8 bases between them. From germline, CDR1 is SGHRS and CDR2 YFSETQ. CDR3 region: CASSLAQQTDTQYF. CDR3 DNA sequence: TGCGCCAGCAGCTTGGCTCAACAGACAGATACGCAGTATTTT.

The sample holds a few counts of this clone. CDR3 nucleotides: TGTGCCACCAGTCAAAGGGGAACCCCCGGGGAGCTGTTTTTT. It encodes CATSQRGTPGELFF. The chain uses TRBV24-1 and TRBJ2-2; weak D call: TRBD1 (5 bases). Trimming removed 6 bases at V and 6 bases at J, with 13 bases between. This CDR3 region has 14 residues. Germline V gene data show CDR1 as KGHDR and CDR2 as SFDVKD.

The chain uses TRBV7-2 and TRBJ2-2; 9 nucleotides align to TRBD1. Trimming cost V 6 bases and J 4 bases; bases outside gene matches: 6. CDR1 is SGHTA, CDR2 FQGNSA, per germline. CDR3 length: 15 residues. CDR3 in DNA: TGTGCCAGCAGGCCGGGACAGGGTTCCACCGGGGAGCTGTTTTTT. Its protein product is CASRPGQGSTGELFF.

This clone has just a few counts. Here the CDR3 reads CASSQDGAEHQPQHF. The DNA of the CDR3 is TGTGCCAGCAGCCAAGATGGGGCCGAACATCAGCCCCAGCATTTT. V gene TRBV3-1 (or the pseudogene TRBV3-2) combines with J gene TRBJ1-5; D is perhaps TRBD1 (5 bases). Deletions cut 0 bases from V and 5 bases from J, with 11 bases between. The CDR3 consists of 15 residues. Germline CDR1 is LGHDT and CDR2 is YNNKEL (reference sequence).

This chain connects TRBV27 to TRBJ2-7; D remains ambiguous. Germline V gene data show CDR1 as MNHEY and CDR2 as SMNVEV (reference sequence). This CDR3 has 15 residues. Trimming shortened V by 1 base and J by 0 bases, and 10 bases separated the two germline ends. CDR3 DNA: TGTGCCAGCAGTTTATGGCCTGGTAACTCCTACGAGCAGTACTTC. Its protein is CASSLWPGNSYEQYF.

The V gene is TRBV28, the J gene TRBJ2-7; 7 nucleotides line up with TRBD1. CDR3 length: 14 amino acids. Germline assignment: CDR1 MDHEN and CDR2 SYDVKM. V was clipped by 7 bases and J by 0 bases; unmatched bases: 6. The CDR3 DNA is TGTGCCAGCACCTCAGGGGGTAACTCCTACGAGCAGTACTTC. It yields the protein CASTSGGNSYEQYF.

The chain joins TRBV28 to TRBJ1-1; 7 bases match TRBD1. The trim removed 5 bases at V and 5 bases at J, leaving 14 bases unmatched. This CDR3 has 16 amino acids. Germline V gene sequence: CDR1 MDHEN, CDR2 SYDVKM. In nucleotides, the CDR3 is TGTGCCAGCAGTCCATCCTCAGGGGGAAGAAGGACTGAAGCTTTCTTT. Translating it yields CASSPSSGGRRTEAFF.

As for this clone: The sample carries other DNA sequences with the same CDR3. The rearrangement links TRBV5-1 to TRBJ1-5, with 7 bases lining up with TRBD1. The CDR3 loop spans 15 amino acids. Germline trimming cut 0 bases from V and 1 base from J; bases unmatched to any gene: 1. Per germline, CDR1 SGHRS and CDR2 YFSETQ. CDR3 in amino acids: CASSLEGASNQPQHF. CDR3 bases: TGCGCCAGCAGCTTGGAGGGGGCAAGCAATCAGCCCCAGCATTTT.

The V and J genes are TRBV9 and TRBJ2-3; TRBD1 aligns across 9 bases. This CDR3 region has 16 residues. After removal of 4 bases from V and 0 bases from J, the junction contained 6 bases not matched to a gene. Germline assignment: CDR1 SGDLS and CDR2 YYNGEE. The CDR3 DNA reads as TGTGCCAGCAGCTTTAGGACAGGGGTCAGCACAGATACGCAGTATTTT. Encoded protein: CASSFRTGVSTDTQYF.

This chain links TRBV20-1 with TRBJ1-5, with 7 bases lining up with TRBD1. CDR1 DFQATT and CDR2 SNEGSKA come from the germline V gene (reference sequence). This CDR3 has 17 amino acids. J was trimmed by 3 bases and V by 3 bases; bases with no gene match: 14. CDR3 region: CSASIVGVGQHNQPQHF. The CDR3 DNA sequence: TGCAGTGCTAGTATTGTTGGAGTGGGACAGCACAATCAGCCCCAGCATTTT.

This clone appeared a few times. The chain joins TRBV28 to TRBJ2-3, with TRBD1 matching over 9 bases. V shed 4 bases and J 1 base; nucleotides not matched to a gene: 6. The CDR3 length is 16 residues. The germline V gene encodes CDR1 MDHEN and CDR2 SYDVKM. This CDR3 is CASSSTTGGGTDTQYF. Here the CDR3 DNA reads TGTGCCAGCAGTTCCACGACAGGGGGGGGCACAGATACGCAGTATTTT.